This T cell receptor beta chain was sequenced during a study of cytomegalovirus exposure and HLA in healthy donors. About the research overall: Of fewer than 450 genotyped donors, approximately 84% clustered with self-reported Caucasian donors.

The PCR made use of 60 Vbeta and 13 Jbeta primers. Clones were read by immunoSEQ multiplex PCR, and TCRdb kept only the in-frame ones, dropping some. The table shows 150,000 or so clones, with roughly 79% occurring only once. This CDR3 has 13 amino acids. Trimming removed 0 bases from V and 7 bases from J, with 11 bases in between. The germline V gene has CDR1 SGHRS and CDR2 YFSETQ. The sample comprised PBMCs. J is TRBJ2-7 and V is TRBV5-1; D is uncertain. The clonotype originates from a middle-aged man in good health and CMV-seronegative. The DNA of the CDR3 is TGCGCCAGCAGCTTGGGCTTCACTGGGGAGCAGTACGTC. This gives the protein CASSLGFTGEQYV.